One and the same sample provided the 25 T cell receptor beta chains below, sequenced in a study of T cells in Graves' hyperthyroidism and ophthalmopathy (dated by TCRdb to the late 2010s). The library was obtained by multiplex PCR. The run used an Illumina HiSeq 2000. TCR beta CDR3 regions were amplified from RNA transcripts. The TCR CDR3 was subjected to a first round of RT-PCR using the HTBI primer set and the Qiagen OneStep RT-PCR kit. TCRdb reran the public reads through fastp at Q25 and MiXCR, keeping productive beta chains. Duplicate CDR3 protein sequences are folded into a single record with the most common DNA and genes. This sample gives roughly 570,000 distinct CDR3 sequences in total; around 14% of them show up just once. Around 7.5% of the sample comes from the top ten. What was sequenced was blood. The receptor set was obtained from a woman aged 25 to 39 with Graves' hyperthyroidism.

This clonotype was observed many times. The chain links TRBV5-1 to TRBJ2-1, with 10 bases identical to TRBD1. Germline CDR1 reads SGHRS; CDR2 reads YFSETQ. The J segment lost 7 bases and the V segment lost 0 bases, leaving 4 bases of the junction unmatched. The CDR3 extends over 15 amino acids. The CDR3 sequence is CASSLAGQGVNEQFF. In DNA, the CDR3 is TGCGCCAGCAGCTTGGCCGGACAGGGGGTGAATGAGCAGTTCTTC.

This clonotype was picked up many times. V and J are TRBV6-1 and TRBJ1-2; D not certain. V dropped 5 bases and J dropped 4 bases, with 20 bases sitting between them. The germline V gene has CDR1 MNHNS and CDR2 SASEGT. The CDR3 is 16 residues long. As DNA, the CDR3 is TGTGCCAGCAGTTCGGAGAACAGACTCCTCGGCTATGGCTACACCTTC. Translated, it gives CASSSENRLLGYGYTF.

This clonotype was detected ten times or more. This chain connects TRBV7-6 to TRBJ2-1, with 15 bases fitting TRBD2. V lost 1 base and J lost 2; bases outside the gene matches: 9. The CDR3 contains 20 residues. Germline V lookup: CDR1 SGHVS, CDR2 FNYEAQ. In DNA form, the CDR3 reads TGTGCCAGCAGCTTAGTCACAGGACTAGCGGGAGGGACACCCTACAATGAGCAGTTCTTC. Translation: CASSLVTGLAGGTPYNEQFF. Drawing the rest from reference TRBV7-6 and TRBJ2-1, the complete variable domain is GAGVSQSPRYKVTKRGQDVALRCDPISGHVSLYWYRQALGQGPEFLTYFNYEAQQDKSGLPNDRFSAERPEGSISTLTIQRTEQRDSAMYRCASSLVTGLAGGTPYNEQFFGPGTRLTVL.

This rearrangement joins TRBV7-2 to TRBJ2-7, with 12 positions matching TRBD1. The germline gives CDR1 SGHTA, CDR2 FQGNSA. CDR3 length: 16 residues. V lost 0 bases, J lost 4 bases, and 4 bases stayed unmatched. The CDR3 sequence is CASSLAGQGASYEQYF. The CDR3 DNA is TGTGCCAGCAGCTTAGCGGGACAGGGGGCGAGTTACGAGCAGTACTTC.

The CDR3 loop reads CASSTGQGEDGYTF. The CDR3 bases are TGTGCCAGCTCAACGGGACAGGGGGAGGATGGCTACACCTTC. The genes are TRBV18 and TRBJ1-2; 11 nucleotides match TRBD1. V lost 5 bases, J lost 6 bases, and 5 bases stayed unmatched. The CDR3 is made up of 14 amino acids. Germline lookup yields CDR1 KGHSH and CDR2 LQKENI.

This clonotype has ten or more counts. The chain is built from TRBV5-1 and TRBJ2-3, with no clear D. CDR3 length: 16 amino acids. Trimming took 0 bases from V and 1 from J, leaving 12 bases between them. Germline V gene data show CDR1 as SGHRS and CDR2 as YFSETQ. CDR3 amino acids: CASSLAAQVGTDTQYF. The CDR3 nucleotides are TGCGCCAGCAGCTTGGCCGCACAAGTGGGCACAGATACGCAGTATTTT. Drawing the rest from reference TRBV5-1 and TRBJ2-3, the complete variable domain is KAGVTQTPRYLIKTRGQQVTLSCSPISGHRSVSWYQQTPGQGLQFLFEYFSETQRNKGNFPGRFSGRQFSNSRSEMNVSTLELGDSALYLCASSLAAQVGTDTQYFGPGTRLTVL.

This clonotype was seen many times. CDR3 DNA sequence: TGCAGTGCTAGAGTCGGAAAGCGGGAGGATTATGAGCAGTTCTTC. It translates to CSARVGKREDYEQFF. The chain couples TRBV20-1 to TRBJ2-1, with 9 bases matching TRBD2. J was trimmed by 8 bases and V by 1 base; bases with no gene match: 9. The CDR3 runs to 15 residues. Germline CDR1 DFQATT, CDR2 SNEGSKA (reference sequence).

The sample holds a few counts of this clonotype. J is TRBJ2-7 and V is TRBV7-9; 11 nucleotides match TRBD1. This CDR3 comprises 20 residues. The J segment lost 2 bases and the V segment lost 2 bases, leaving 17 bases of the junction unmatched. Germline assignment: CDR1 SEHNR and CDR2 FQNEAQ (reference sequence). Here the CDR3 DNA reads TGTGCCAGCAGCTTAACCGCCGGGACAGGGGGTATCTTTCCCACCTACGAGCAGTACTTC. This sequence encodes CASSLTAGTGGIFPTYEQYF.

Comment on this clonotype: At one end, the junction sequence differs from germline, possibly due to a read error. The genes are TRBV6-5 and TRBJ2-7; 9 bases are a match to TRBD2. The CDR3 is made up of 18 amino acids. Germline lookup yields CDR1 MNHEY and CDR2 SVGAGI. CDR3 bases: TGTGCCAGCAGTTACCTAGAGGTCGACGGGACTAGCTCCTACGAGCGGTACTTC. Amino acids: CASSYLEVDGTSSYERYF.

This clonotype turned up a few times. The chain employs TRBV29-1 and TRBJ1-2; the D is unclear. Germline values: CDR1 SQVTM, CDR2 ANQGSEA. V lost 5 bases to trimming and J lost 4 bases, with 5 bases between them. This CDR3 is built from 10 residues. CDR3 nucleotides: TGCAGCGTTACAGCCTATGGCTACACCTTC. As protein: CSVTAYGYTF.

This clonotype was picked up many times. V gene TRBV13 combines with J gene TRBJ1-1; tentatively, D is TRBD1 (6 bases). Germline loops: CDR1 PRHDT, CDR2 FYEKMQ (reference sequence). CDR3 length equals 14 residues. V dropped 6 bases and J dropped 0 bases, with 11 bases sitting between them. The CDR3 DNA reads as TGTGCCAGCAGTTTCAGGGGCCTGAACACTGAAGCTTTCTTT. Amino acids: CASSFRGLNTEAFF.

The sample holds a few counts of this clonotype. This rearrangement joins TRBV6-1 to TRBJ2-7; 10 bases match TRBD2. The J segment lost 4 bases and the V segment lost 7 bases, leaving 10 bases of the junction unmatched. CDR1 MNHNS and CDR2 SASEGT come from the germline V gene. The CDR3 length is 15 residues. The CDR3 coding sequence is TGTGCCAGCACGCTAGCGGGAGCTCCATCTTACGAGCAGTACTTC. This encodes CASTLAGAPSYEQYF.

This clonotype has a count of ten or more. The J gene is TRBJ2-2, the V gene TRBV2; D may be TRBD2 (6 bases). The germline CDR1 and CDR2 sequences are SNHLY and FYNNEI. The CDR3 contains 16 residues. V was shortened by 2 bases and J by 0 bases, with 10 bases between the two germline ends. The CDR3 DNA is TGTGCCAGCAGTGAACAGCGGGCGACGAACACCGGGGAGCTGTTTTTT. This sequence encodes CASSEQRATNTGELFF.

This clonotype has ten or more counts. This rearrangement joins TRBV3-1 to TRBJ2-7; D is uncertain. V lost 2 bases, J lost 3 bases, and 20 bases lay in between. CDR3 size: 17 residues. Germline CDR1 reads LGHDT; CDR2 reads YNNKEL (reference sequence). CDR3 protein: CASSQHLSSVLIYEQYF. DNA for the CDR3: TGTGCCAGCAGCCAACACCTCAGTTCTGTCCTCATCTACGAGCAGTACTTC.

This clonotype was found a few times. The V and J genes are TRBV29-1 and TRBJ2-7; the D is unclear. CDR3 length: 13 amino acids. Trimming pared 5 bases from V and 1 base from J, leaving 12 bases between. CDR1 is SQVTM, CDR2 ANQGSEA, per germline. The CDR3, as DNA: TGCAGCGTTAACCTGGACCCTTCCTACGAGCAGTACTTC. Translating it yields CSVNLDPSYEQYF.

A few counts support this clonotype. This chain connects TRBV10-3 to TRBJ1-2; D remains unclear. The germline V gene encodes CDR1 ENHRY and CDR2 SYGVKD. This CDR3 has 13 amino acids. The CDR3 nucleotides read TGTGCTACATCCTGGGAGGGATCGGTCGGCTACACCTTC. This encodes CATSWEGSVGYTF.

The V gene is TRBV20-1, the J gene TRBJ1-1, with D perhaps matching TRBD1 (5 bases). CDR1 and CDR2 from the germline V gene are DFQATT and SNEGSKA (reference sequence). The CDR3 is made up of 13 amino acids. Trimming stripped 2 bases from V and 2 bases from J, with 9 bases between. CDR3 in DNA: TGCAGTGCTAGACAGGGAATTAACACTGAAGCTTTCTTT. Its translation is CSARQGINTEAFF.

In this sample, this clonotype turned up many times. V is TRBV6-1 and J is TRBJ1-1, with D perhaps TRBD1 (6 bases). Trimming cost V 8 bases and J 0 bases, with 34 bases left between them. This CDR3 is built from 21 residues. Germline V gene lookup returns CDR1 MNHNS and CDR2 SASEGT. CDR3 nucleotide sequence: TGTGCCAGCCTCCCGAGGGGGGCAGTGAGGCTTGATTCGCTAATGAACACTGAAGCTTTCTTT. It translates to CASLPRGAVRLDSLMNTEAFF.

This chain uses TRBV28 with TRBJ2-7, with 13 bases identical to TRBD2. The CDR3 has 15 residues. Germline V gives CDR1 MDHEN, CDR2 SYDVKM. The V segment lost 6 bases and the J segment 1 base; nucleotides outside the gene matches: 3. The CDR3 DNA reads as TGTGCCAGCAGGAAGACTAGCGGGGGGTCCTACGAGCAGTACTTC. Residues: CASRKTSGGSYEQYF.

This clonotype was observed many times. The J gene is TRBJ2-1, the V gene TRBV9; TRBD2 is a possible D gene (7 bases). V was shortened by 6 bases and J by 1 base, with 17 bases between the two germline ends. CDR1 is SGDLS and CDR2 is YYNGEE in the germline V gene. This CDR3 is 16 amino acids long. In nucleotides, the CDR3 is TGTGCCAGCAATCGAGGGGGGGAGGAGTCCTACAATGAGCAGTTCTTC. It codes for CASNRGGEESYNEQFF.

The CDR3 region is CSARGLAGVLAKNIQYF. DNA for the CDR3: TGCAGTGCCAGGGGACTAGCGGGAGTACTAGCCAAAAACATTCAGTACTTC. The chain carries TRBV20-1 and TRBJ2-4; 14 bases agree with TRBD2. After removal of 6 bases from V and 0 bases from J, the junction contained 7 bases not matched to a gene. Germline values: CDR1 DFQATT, CDR2 SNEGSKA (reference sequence). There are 17 residues in the CDR3.

This clonotype was seen many times. This sequence joins TRBV12-3 or TRBV12-4 and TRBJ2-7; D is undetermined. The CDR3 has 14 residues. Trimming removed 8 bases at V and 4 bases at J, with 18 bases between. The CDR3 sequence: CASAPRLKQYEQYF. The CDR3 DNA is TGTGCCAGCGCTCCTCGCTTAAAACAATACGAGCAGTACTTC.

This clonotype appeared a few times. J is TRBJ1-5 and V is TRBV7-9; D uncertain. In germline, CDR1 is SEHNR, CDR2 FQNEAQ (reference sequence). The CDR3 has 13 residues. Trimming removed 3 bases from V and 6 bases from J, with 9 bases in between. The CDR3 loop reads CASSLLFGQPQHF. CDR3 sequence (DNA): TGTGCCAGCAGCTTGTTATTTGGTCAGCCCCAGCATTTT.

This clonotype was counted ten times or more. This chain connects TRBV7-9 to TRBJ2-1; TRBD1 matches at 7 bases. This CDR3 has 16 amino acids. V was clipped by 1 base and J by 8 bases; unmatched bases: 11. Per germline, CDR1 SEHNR and CDR2 FQNEAQ (reference sequence). CDR3 in DNA: TGTGCCAGCAGCTTAGATGGGCCAGGGGGTGTGGATGAGCAGTTCTTC. Translation: CASSLDGPGGVDEQFF.

Many counts were recorded for this clonotype. The chain combines TRBV5-1 with TRBJ2-2; 11 bases line up with TRBD2. V dropped 0 bases and J dropped 4; count of bases not matched to a gene: 2. The CDR3 sequence is 16 residues long. Germline-derived CDR1 and CDR2 are SGHRS and YFSETQ. CDR3 region: CASSLGLAGGTGELFF. As DNA, the CDR3 is TGCGCCAGCAGCTTGGGTCTAGCGGGAGGCACCGGGGAGCTGTTTTTT.